Shown below are 3 T cell receptor beta chains from a single sample sequenced in a study of monozygotic twins with inflammatory bowel disease. From the 5' RACE reads, TCRdb lists one entry per CDR3 protein and no DNA. This sample lists fewer than 200,000 distinct CDR3 sequences; its ten largest clones have more than 2.5%. The specimen sequenced was blood. These receptors came from a human donor with ulcerative colitis or Crohn's disease, or a healthy co-twin of an affected twin (not recorded which).

V and J are TRBV18 and TRBJ2-1; without DNA, the TCRdb call of TRBD1 cannot be checked. This CDR3 is built from 19 residues. Germline V gene data show CDR1 as KGHSH and CDR2 as LQKENI. The CDR3 loop reads CASSPPKDRGRGSYNEQFF.

This rearrangement joins TRBV20-1 to TRBJ2-7. Germline CDR1 and CDR2: DFQATT and SNEGSKA (reference sequence). CDR3 length equals 16 residues. The CDR3 here is CSARDHSSGSGYEQYF.

This rearrangement joins TRBV28 to TRBJ2-3; without DNA, the TCRdb call of TRBD2 cannot be checked. Germline V gene data show CDR1 as MDHEN and CDR2 as SYDVKM. This CDR3 contains 16 residues. The CDR3 region is CASSTRTSGDTDTQYF.